This T cell receptor (beta chain) is from a study of spatial heterogeneity in lung cancer. Across the study: Among detected sequences, beta-chain ones consistently exceeded alpha-chain ones in number.

In TCRdb, the 5' RACE reads were re-called with MiXCR into one record per CDR3 protein. The sample carries more than 25,000 distinct CDR3 sequences, under 6.5% recorded once. Study observations and caveats: Ubiquitous expanded tumor TCRs surfaced in blood more at resection than they did at follow-up.

V lost 1 base and J lost 7; bases outside the gene matches: 6. This CDR3 comprises 18 residues. From germline, CDR1 is SGHTA and CDR2 FQGNSA. The sample holds many counts of this clonotype. Antigen: not known. The time point denotes: blood at routine non-recurrence follow-up after resection. In each case, whole RNA from tumor, nontumor lung or frozen PBMC was sequenced unsorted. The clonotype was recovered from a male donor with early-stage non-small cell lung cancer. The chain has TRBV7-2 and TRBJ2-2, with 16 bases aligning to TRBD2. The sequenced sample was PBMCs, obtained at follow-up. The CDR3 protein is CASSLVGTSGREVGELFF. CDR3 in DNA: TGTGCCAGCAGCTTAGTCGGGACTAGCGGGAGGGAAGTCGGGGAGCTGTTTTTT.